This section outlines one TCR beta chain sequence together with its context. This sample was included in a study of shared clonotypes between healthy human individuals. The CDR3 runs to 12 residues. V shed 1 base and J shed 11 bases, with 11 bases lying between them. Looked up from germline, CDR1 is PRHDT and CDR2 is FYEKMQ (reference sequence). Assay: immunoSEQ multiplex PCR; the TCRdb copy retains only in-frame clones and omits some. The table has over 2,000,000 clones, 85% to 95% seen once. Only CD45RO-negative cells positively selected for CCR7 counted as naive CD8 cells, so terminally differentiated effector memory CD45RA+ cells were excluded.

The clonotype was recovered from a man aged 18 to 35 in good health. Some clones in this sample may be carry-over from other donors' samples. The chain joins TRBV13 to TRBJ1-1, with D uncertain. The source material was naive CD8+ T cells from PBMCs. The CDR3 sequence: CASSLDLLGAFF. In DNA form, the CDR3 reads TGTGCCAGCAGCTTAGATTTATTGGGGGCTTTCTTT.